Below, 14 T cell receptor beta chains from the same sample are listed, as sequenced in a study of T cell changes during pregnancy in multiple sclerosis. TCRdb keeps only in-frame clones here, not all; method: immunoSEQ multiplex PCR. The sample includes tens of thousands of clones, about 88% of them seen just once. The specimen comprised CD8+ T cells from peripheral blood mononuclear cells, sampled after pregnancy. These receptor sequences come from a female donor in good health, enrolled as a control in a pregnancy study.

The V call is TRBV7-9, the J call TRBJ2-5; the D gene is possibly TRBD2 (7 bases). This CDR3 spans 14 amino acids. Per germline, CDR1 SEHNR and CDR2 FQNEAQ (reference sequence). V was cut by 6 bases and J by 5 bases, with 16 bases left in between. CDR3 residues: CASRGGQAGETQYF. Written as DNA, the CDR3 is TGTGCCAGCAGAGGGGGGCAAGCGGGGGAGACCCAGTACTTC. Full variable domain (remainder filled in from reference TRBV7-9 and TRBJ2-5): DTGVSQNPRHKITKRGQNVTFRCDPISEHNRLYWYRQTLGQGPEFLTYFQNEAQLEKSRLLSDRFSAERPKGSFSTLEIQRTEQGDSAMYLCASRGGQAGETQYFGPGTRLLVL.

The rearrangement joins TRBV10-3 to TRBJ1-4; D unresolved. V lost 1 base and J lost 8, with 14 bases in between. Looked up from germline, CDR1 is ENHRY and CDR2 is SYGVKD. The CDR3 is 15 amino acids. The CDR3 sequence: CAISEFAAGGEKLFF. The CDR3 DNA follows: TGTGCCATCAGTGAGTTTGCGGCAGGAGGCGAAAAACTGTTTTTT.

This clone was counted only a few times. J is TRBJ2-2 and V is TRBV28, with TRBD1 matching 9 bases. The CDR3 consists of 14 residues. V was clipped by 5 bases and J by 8 bases; unmatched bases: 6. The germline gives CDR1 MDHEN, CDR2 SYDVKM. DNA of the CDR3: TGTGCCAGCAGTCTCACAGGGGGCGAGGGGGAGCTGTTTTTT. Its protein is CASSLTGGEGELFF.

The chain combines TRBV4-3 with TRBJ2-7, with TRBD1 matching over 9 bases. The CDR3 totals 14 residues. With 4 bases clipped from V and 4 bases from J, the junction kept 5 bases outside the gene matches. The germline V gene encodes CDR1 LGHNA and CDR2 YSLEER. This CDR3 reads CASSLRQGDYEQYF. Here the CDR3 DNA reads TGCGCCAGCAGCCTCAGACAGGGGGATTACGAGCAGTACTTC.

The chain recombines TRBV10-3 with TRBJ2-7, with D possibly matching TRBD2 (5 bases). V was pared by 2 bases and J by 0 bases, with 5 bases between. The CDR3 spans 13 residues. CDR1 ENHRY and CDR2 SYGVKD come from the germline V gene. CDR3 sequence: CAISEGSSYEQYF. DNA of the CDR3: TGTGCCATCAGTGAGGGGAGCTCCTACGAGCAGTACTTC.

This rearrangement joins TRBV27 to TRBJ2-7, with a tentative D call TRBD2 (7 bases). Germline V CDR1 and CDR2: MNHEY, SMNVEV (reference sequence). The V and J ends lost 5 bases and 4 bases respectively, with 15 bases between them. This CDR3 region has 14 residues. In nucleotides, the CDR3 is TGTGCCAGCAGTCCAACAGGGAGGGTATACGAGCAGTACTTC. This codes for CASSPTGRVYEQYF.

V usage is TRBV7-3 and J usage is TRBJ2-5; 10 bases fit TRBD2. Germline V gene data show CDR1 as SGHTA and CDR2 as FQGTGA. The CDR3 covers 15 residues. The trim removed 5 bases at V and 5 bases at J, leaving 8 bases unmatched. CDR3 sequence reads: CASSISGGAGETQYF. The CDR3 DNA reads TGTGCCAGCAGCATAAGCGGGGGGGCCGGCGAGACCCAGTACTTC.

The rearrangement joins TRBV7-9 to TRBJ2-7; 9 positions agree with TRBD1. Looked up from germline, CDR1 is SEHNR and CDR2 is FQNEAQ (reference sequence). The CDR3 extends over 14 amino acids. J gave up 4 bases and V 5 bases, and 6 bases lay outside the gene matches. CDR3 nucleotides: TGTGCCAGCAGCACAGGGGACAGGGCTTACGAGCAGTACTTC. Translated: CASSTGDRAYEQYF. Complete variable domain (other parts from reference TRBV7-9 and TRBJ2-7): DTGVSQNPRHKITKRGQNVTFRCDPISEHNRLYWYRQTLGQGPEFLTYFQNEAQLEKSRLLSDRFSAERPKGSFSTLEIQRTEQGDSAMYLCASSTGDRAYEQYFGPGTRLTVT.

Here the CDR3 reads CASSQNGGNTEAFF. The CDR3 DNA reads as TGTGCCAGCAGCCAGAACGGAGGGAACACTGAAGCTTTCTTT. This rearrangement joins TRBV4-2 to TRBJ1-1, with unresolved D. There are 14 residues in the CDR3. In germline, CDR1 is LGHNA, CDR2 YNFKEQ. V was clipped by 3 bases and J by 1 base, with 9 bases between them.

The rearrangement links TRBV19 to TRBJ1-1; D perhaps matches TRBD1 (6 bases). Trimming stripped 4 bases from V and 4 bases from J, with 13 bases between. CDR1 LNHDA and CDR2 SQIVND come from the germline V gene (reference sequence). The CDR3 covers 14 residues. The CDR3 is CASSSNRAPTEAFF. CDR3 nucleotides: TGTGCCAGTAGTAGCAACAGGGCGCCCACTGAAGCTTTCTTT.

This chain uses TRBV7-9 with TRBJ2-3; 10 bases map to TRBD2. The CDR3 runs 15 residues. The ends lost 7 bases at V and 1 base at J; junction bases unmatched: 5. Looked up from germline, CDR1 is SEHNR and CDR2 is FQNEAQ (reference sequence). CDR3 amino acids: CASNGLAGGTDTQYF. CDR3 DNA sequence: TGTGCCAGCAATGGGCTAGCGGGGGGCACAGATACGCAGTATTTT.

The DNA for the CDR3 is TGTGCCAGCAGCGGGGGGGGCGATGAGCAGTTCTTC. Its protein is CASSGGGDEQFF. V is TRBV5-4 and J is TRBJ2-1, with D tentatively TRBD2 (7 bases). The length of the CDR3 is 12 residues. Germline V gives CDR1 SGHNT, CDR2 YYREEE (reference sequence). V was trimmed by 4 bases and J by 8 bases, leaving 10 bases between them.

This chain joins TRBV9 and TRBJ2-3, with 7 nucleotides matching TRBD2. V dropped 4 bases and J dropped 2; count of bases not matched to a gene: 13. CDR3 length equals 17 residues. CDR1 is SGDLS and CDR2 is YYNGEE in the germline V gene. This CDR3 is CASSKSGTSPTTDTQYF. DNA of the CDR3: TGTGCCAGCAGCAAAAGCGGGACCAGCCCCACCACAGATACGCAGTATTTT.

The chain is built from TRBV5-8 and TRBJ2-1; D remains ambiguous. The germline V gene has CDR1 SGHTS and CDR2 YDEGEE. The CDR3 is 14 amino acids. The V gene lost 0 bases and the J gene lost 8 bases, with 12 bases spanning the gap. The CDR3 bases are TGTGCCAGCAGCTTGGCCTGGCTAGTCTATGAGCAGTTCTTC. Translated, it gives CASSLAWLVYEQFF.